There are many counts of the clone carrying this T cell receptor (beta chain). TCRdb re-called the RT-PCR reads with MiXCR, one entry per CDR3 protein. The sample lists about 680,000 distinct CDR3 sequences, 14% occurring once. Germline V gene lookup returns CDR1 SGHTA and CDR2 FQGNSA. The CDR3 totals 13 residues. Trimming left V 3 bases short and J 6 bases short, with 10 bases between. The source is a female donor in good health, serving as a healthy control. Material: memory CD4+ T cells from blood. This chain links TRBV7-2 with TRBJ2-3; weak D call: TRBD1 (6 bases). This CDR3 is CASSFWGPDTQYF. CDR3 in DNA: TGTGCCAGCAGCTTTTGGGGGCCGGATACGCAGTATTTT.